This TCR beta chain was observed in a study of blood T cell repertoires in COVID-19. Study information: Acute and convalescent COVID-19 specimens originated in the United States, Italy and Spain. T cells, B-cell-depleted T cells, or PBMCs supplied cDNA or gDNA.

In the original analysis: Reference gene primer amplification gave nucleated cell count estimates. Some clones are missing from TCRdb's copy, which holds only in-frame ones; the method was immunoSEQ multiplex PCR. V and J calls plus clone size are reproduced from that table; the DNA served to infer D and trimming. The sample has some 150,000 clones, nearly 85% seen once. Sequenced material: peripheral blood. This sequence originates from a human donor in a cohort sampled during active COVID-19.

The CDR3 region is CASTKNRNTEAFF. CDR3 nucleotides: TGTGCCAGCACCAAAAACAGGAACACTGAAGCTTTCTTT. J is TRBJ1-1 and V is TRBV7-9; D call uncertain. The CDR3 contains 13 residues. Trimming left V 7 bases short and J 1 base short, with 10 bases between. CDR1 and CDR2 from the germline V gene are SEHNR and FQNEAQ (reference sequence).